This TCR beta chain emerged from a study of blood T cells in healthy people across ages. Trimming took off 4 bases at V and 5 bases at J, with 17 bases between the two ends. The CDR3 is made up of 15 amino acids. This clonotype has more than one count but fewer than ten. Its antigen is unknown. Study outcomes and limitations: TCR beta diversity, measured per million T cells, fell in a roughly linear way with age.

Using a J-beta primer mix together with a sample-barcoded 5' primer, a second PCR was run for roughly 7 to 12 cycles. TCRdb fed the 5' RACE reads into MiXCR, producing one record per CDR3 protein. The profile covers 1,800,000 or so distinct CDR3 sequences, with about 39% appearing a single time and roughly 24% taken by the ten largest. The source material was blood. V usage is TRBV12-3 or TRBV12-4 and J usage is TRBJ2-5, with D perhaps TRBD1 (5 bases). The sequence came from a human donor in good health. The DNA of the CDR3 is TGTGCCAGCAGTTGGCACACCCAGGGTTGGGAGACCCAGTACTTC. Protein sequence: CASSWHTQGWETQYF.